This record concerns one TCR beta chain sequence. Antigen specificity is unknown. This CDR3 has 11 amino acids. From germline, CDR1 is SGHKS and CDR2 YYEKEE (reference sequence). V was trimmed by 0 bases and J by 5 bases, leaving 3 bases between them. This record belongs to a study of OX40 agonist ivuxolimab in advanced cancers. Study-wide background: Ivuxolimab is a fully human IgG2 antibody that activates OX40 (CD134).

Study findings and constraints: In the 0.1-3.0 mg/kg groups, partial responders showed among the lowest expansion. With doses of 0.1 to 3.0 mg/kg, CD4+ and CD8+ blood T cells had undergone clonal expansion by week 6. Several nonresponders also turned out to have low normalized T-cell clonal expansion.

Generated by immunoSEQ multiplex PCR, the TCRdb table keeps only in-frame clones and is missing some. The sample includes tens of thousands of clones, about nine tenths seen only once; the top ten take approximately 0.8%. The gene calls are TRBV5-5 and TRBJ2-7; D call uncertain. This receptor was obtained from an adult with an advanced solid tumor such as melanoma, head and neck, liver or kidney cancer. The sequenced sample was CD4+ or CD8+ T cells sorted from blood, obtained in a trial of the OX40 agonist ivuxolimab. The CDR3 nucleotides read TGTGCCAGCAGCTTGGGGGACGAGCAGTACTTC. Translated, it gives CASSLGDEQYF.